This paragraph reports one T cell receptor beta chain. Its target is unknown. The sample belongs to a study of T-cell memory formation after mild COVID-19. The V and J ends lost 10 bases and 3 bases respectively, with 9 bases between them. CDR1 is MGHDK and CDR2 is SYGVNS in the germline V gene. This CDR3 has 12 residues. Whole-study findings and limits: Later expanders leaned CD4+, whereas clones that contracted between day 15 and 85 were balanced CD4/CD8.

UMIs and sample barcodes were carried by the TCR alpha and TCR beta cDNA libraries that 5'RACE produced using constant-segment primers. TCRdb analysed the 5' RACE reads with MiXCR anew, one entry per CDR3 protein. The data contain approximately 400,000 distinct CDR3 sequences, about a sixth of them seen just once; the ten biggest clones take up about 22%. Sequencing was carried out using PBMCs or a T cell subset sorted from them (not recorded which). This chain uses TRBV25-1 with TRBJ2-2; tentatively, D is TRBD1 or TRBD2 (6 bases each). The sequence came from a man aged 18 to 29 who had mild COVID-19 (a few samples of this study predate the infection). Cell type and time point are not known. The CDR3 region is CAIRGDTGELFF. The CDR3 nucleotides read TGTGCCATTAGGGGGGACACCGGGGAGCTGTTTTTT.